The present T cell receptor beta chain was sequenced within a study of CD8+CD57+ T cells in acquired aplastic anemia listed by TCRdb under 2018. Background on the whole study: On average, sorted CD4+ and CD8+ cells yielded approximately 3 ug of extracted DNA, with a range of roughly 0.17 to 30 ug. An average of approximately 10 million reads for CD4+ cells and approximately 11 million reads for CD8+ cells was obtained from healthy donor samples.

CDR1 and CDR2 (MGHDK, SYGVNS) derive from the germline V gene. The CDR3 spans 14 residues, from the cysteine through the phenylalanine. Just the 42-base CDR3 DNA is kept, in frame starting at base 1. V is clipped by 4 bases and J by 6 bases, and the sequence between their germline boundaries is 14 bases long. In the study, sorted CD4+ and CD8+ blood T cells from patients with severe aplastic anemia and from healthy subjects underwent deep sequencing of TCR repertoires. Ficoll-Paque density gradient centrifugation was used to isolate peripheral blood mononuclear cells. Before DNA extraction, CD4+ and CD8+ T cells were sorted by FACS or by magnetic beads. Genomic DNA was used as template for profiling of TCR beta VDJ combinations and CDR3 sequences. An Illumina HiSeq 2000 was used for TCR repertoire sequencing. The study's processing was this. Repertoires were assessed using TRBV/TRBJ rearrangement plots, CDR3 size and DJ length profiles, and Simpson's diversity index. The most abundant DNA sequence in the deep sequencing data was defined as the immunodominant clone. CDR3 amino acid sequences were screened for sharing across subjects and compared with published repertoires and the VDJdb database. The raw public data were reprocessed by TCRdb itself: fastp quality trimming at Q25, MiXCR clonotype calling, in-frame beta chains only. Duplicate CDR3 protein sequences are folded into a single record with the most common DNA and genes. The V and J calls shown here were made by TCRdb, not taken from the authors' results. The sample has roughly 420,000 distinct CDR3 sequences on record, roughly 68% of them singletons. Of the sample, 3% to 4.5% falls within the top ten clones.

With respect to this clonotype: What this receptor recognizes is not known. Base qualities are missing; no much larger clone stands one base away.

The paper as a whole reports these results and caveats: Although 25 to 30 CD8+ CDR3 sequences were shared by patients and controls, these sequences appeared highly expressed in patients and within the immunodominant clones of patients. CD8+ Simpson's diversity did not differ significantly between patients and healthy controls (P=0.060).

Sequences were obtained from sorted CD4+, CD8+, or CD8+CD57+ T cells (not recorded which) from PBMCs. The rearranged segments are TRBV25-1 and TRBJ2-3; TRBD2 is a possible D gene, resting on 5 matching bases. This sequence originates from a human donor in good health, serving as a control. The DNA sequence reads TGTGCCAGCAGTGTCAGACTCGGCGGGGATACGCAGTATTTT. Its amino acids are CASSVRLGGDTQYF.